This T cell receptor (beta chain) stems from a study of blood T cell repertoires in COVID-19. As originally analysed: Reference gene primer amplification gave nucleated cell count estimates. TCRdb's copy holds only in-frame clones and misses some; the assay was immunoSEQ multiplex PCR. The V and J calls and clone size come from that table; D and trimming were worked out from the DNA. The sample lists some 70,000 clones, about nine tenths seen once, with 5.5% to 8% in the top ten. The CDR3 sequence is 16 residues long. Germline-derived CDR1 and CDR2 are MGHRA and YSYEKL. The germline V and J ends were trimmed by 0 bases and 0 bases, with 9 bases remaining between them.

The chain recombines TRBV4-1 with TRBJ1-5; weak D call: TRBD1 (5 bases). Material: peripheral blood. This sequence originates from a man aged 50-60 years with active COVID-19. The CDR3 region has the DNA TGCGCCAGCAGCCAAGATGCAAGGGGTAGCAATCAGCCCCAGCATTTT. Translation: CASSQDARGSNQPQHF.